These 15 T cell receptor beta chains were sequenced from one sample in a study of OX40 agonist ivuxolimab in advanced cancers. Library prep was done by the immunoSEQ multiplex PCR assay. TCRdb carries this immuneACCESS record with in-frame sequences only. Its versions omit some clonotypes, under half of them owing to an unresolved V gene in the studies checked, with the rest unexplained. This sample has about 73,000 clones in its table, and around 90% of those were observed once. The top ten hold 9.5% to 12% of the sample. The source material was CD4+ or CD8+ T cells sorted from blood, sampled in a trial of the OX40 agonist ivuxolimab. The receptors derive from an adult with an advanced solid tumor such as melanoma, head and neck, liver or kidney cancer.

CDR3 in amino acids: CASSQATPTTGELFF. The CDR3 DNA is TGCGCCAGCAGCCAAGCCACCCCCACGACCGGGGAGCTGTTTTTT. The chain recombines TRBV4-1 with TRBJ2-2; D is undetermined. Trimming left V 1 base short and J 5 bases short, with 11 bases between. CDR1 and CDR2 from the germline V gene are MGHRA and YSYEKL. CDR3 length: 15 residues.

The chain joins TRBV7-9 to TRBJ2-7, with D possibly being TRBD1 or TRBD2 (5 bases each). Germline CDR1 and CDR2: SEHNR and FQNEAQ (reference sequence). V was shortened by 0 bases and J by 4 bases, with 13 bases between the two germline ends. This CDR3 contains 15 residues. CDR3 bases: TGTGCCAGCAGCTTAGCCCTTGGGACGGTATACGAGCAGTACTTC. Translating gives CASSLALGTVYEQYF.

In this sample, this clone turned up a few times. CDR3 DNA sequence: TGTGCCAGCAGCTTCGGGGGGAACTATGGCTACACCTTC. Encoded protein: CASSFGGNYGYTF. The chain uses TRBV5-6 and TRBJ1-2, with D perhaps matching TRBD1 (5 bases). CDR3 length: 13 residues. The V end was cut by 2 bases, the J end by 2 bases, with 7 bases between. In germline, CDR1 is SGHDT, CDR2 YYEEEE.

The chain couples TRBV15 to TRBJ2-6, with no clear D. The CDR3 runs 16 residues. Germline V lookup: CDR1 LNHNV, CDR2 YYDKDF (reference sequence). V dropped 0 bases and J dropped 4 bases, with 10 bases sitting between them. The CDR3 reads CATSREVGSGANVLTF. The DNA of the CDR3 is TGTGCCACCAGCAGAGAGGTAGGGTCGGGGGCCAACGTCCTGACTTTC. Complete variable domain (other parts from reference TRBV15 and TRBJ2-6): DAMVIQNPRYQVTQFGKPVTLSCSQTLNHNVMYWYQQKSSQAPKLLFHYYDKDFNNEADTPDNFQSRRPNTSFCFLDIRSPGLGDTAMYLCATSREVGSGANVLTFGAGSRLTVL.

This chain links TRBV4-1 with TRBJ1-3; the D is unclear. Trimming removed 3 bases at V and 0 bases at J, with 9 bases between. Germline V gives CDR1 MGHRA, CDR2 YSYEKL. The CDR3 contains 15 residues. The CDR3 DNA follows: TGCGCCAGCAGCCAGGGAGGCTTCTCTGGAAACACCATATATTTT. Encoded protein: CASSQGGFSGNTIYF.

A single count supports this clone. The chain uses TRBV5-6 and TRBJ2-1; the D is unclear. Per the germline V gene, CDR1 is SGHDT and CDR2 is YYEEEE. Trimming stripped 6 bases from V and 9 bases from J, with 13 bases between. The CDR3 runs to 12 residues. This CDR3 is CASIDGNREQFF. The CDR3 DNA reads as TGTGCCAGCATCGACGGAAATCGTGAGCAGTTCTTC.

J is TRBJ1-1 and V is TRBV15, with D uncertain. The CDR3 is made up of 14 amino acids. The germline CDR1 and CDR2 sequences are LNHNV and YYDKDF (reference sequence). Trimming removed 3 bases from V and 2 bases from J, with 10 bases in between. The CDR3 region is CATSSSRGNTEAFF. CDR3 DNA: TGTGCCACCAGCAGTAGCCGGGGTAACACTGAAGCTTTCTTT.

V usage is TRBV15 and J usage is TRBJ1-1; D is unclear. The V gene's germline CDR1 is LNHNV and CDR2 YYDKDF (reference sequence). The CDR3 loop spans 13 amino acids. Trimming pared 2 bases from V and 4 bases from J, leaving 8 bases between. The CDR3 nucleotides are TGTGCCACCAGCAGATGGTCGGGCACTGAAGCTTTCTTT. It yields the protein CATSRWSGTEAFF.

V usage is TRBV27 and J usage is TRBJ2-7; no definite D call. V dropped 2 bases and J dropped 6 bases, with 17 bases sitting between them. CDR1 is MNHEY and CDR2 is SMNVEV in the germline V gene (reference sequence). The CDR3 has 15 residues. The chain's CDR3 is CASSLKAQDPSEQYF. CDR3 DNA sequence: TGTGCCAGCAGTTTAAAAGCCCAAGACCCTTCCGAGCAGTACTTC.

The chain has TRBV19 and TRBJ2-7; D unclear. This CDR3 is 12 amino acids long. With 6 bases removed from V and 6 bases from J, the gap between germline ends came to 12 bases. Looked up from germline, CDR1 is LNHDA and CDR2 is SQIVND (reference sequence). CDR3 sequence: CASSWASGEQYF. The CDR3 region has the DNA TGTGCCAGTAGCTGGGCCTCGGGCGAGCAGTACTTC.

This chain uses TRBV2 with TRBJ2-1; 9 bases are shared with TRBD1. This CDR3 has 15 residues. The germline V gene has CDR1 SNHLY and CDR2 FYNNEI. V lost 4 bases to trimming and J lost 4 bases; unmatched junction nucleotides: 5. CDR3 bases: TGTGCCAGCAGTGGGACAGGGGCGGCATACAATGAGCAGTTCTTC. Its translation is CASSGTGAAYNEQFF.

In this sample, this clone turned up once. The chain couples TRBV7-3 to TRBJ2-3; a possible D gene is TRBD1 (6 bases). Germline V gives CDR1 SGHTA, CDR2 FQGTGA. This CDR3 spans 15 amino acids. Deletions cut 5 bases from V and 4 bases from J, with 16 bases between. The CDR3: CASSPTRGSADTQYF. In DNA form, the CDR3 reads TGTGCCAGCAGCCCCACAAGGGGGAGCGCAGATACGCAGTATTTT.

In this sample, this clone turned up once. The chain employs TRBV7-9 and TRBJ2-7, with a weak D call TRBD1 (6 bases). V was cut by 5 bases and J by 0 bases, with 17 bases left in between. CDR3 length: 16 amino acids. Germline V gives CDR1 SEHNR, CDR2 FQNEAQ (reference sequence). Here the CDR3 reads CASSPPPGTLSYEQYF. Written as DNA, the CDR3 is TGTGCCAGCAGCCCTCCCCCCGGGACACTCTCCTACGAGCAGTACTTC.

The V gene is TRBV18, the J gene TRBJ1-4; D is unresolved. The ends were cut back, 3 bases at V and 2 bases at J, with 16 bases in the middle. This CDR3 contains 17 residues. Germline V CDR1 and CDR2: KGHSH, LQKENI. In DNA, the CDR3 is TGTGCCAGCTCACCGCGGGATGGAGGGTGGACTAATGAAAAACTGTTTTTT. It is translated as CASSPRDGGWTNEKLFF.

The CDR3 DNA is TGTGCCAGCAGGCGGATGATAGCGGGTGGGGAGACCCAGTACTTC. Its translation: CASRRMIAGGETQYF. This sequence joins TRBV27 and TRBJ2-5, with 7 nucleotides matching TRBD2. V shed 6 bases and J 5 bases; nucleotides not matched to a gene: 12. This CDR3 comprises 15 residues. Germline CDR1 reads MNHEY; CDR2 reads SMNVEV (reference sequence).